One sample yielded the 8 T cell receptor beta chains listed below, sequenced in a study of spatial heterogeneity in lung cancer. Time point reported: sample taken at primary tumor resection. In each case, whole RNA from tumor, nontumor lung or frozen PBMC was sequenced unsorted. TCRdb used MiXCR to reprocess the 5' RACE reads, holding one entry per CDR3 protein. The sample has roughly 4,500 distinct CDR3 sequences, about a fifth seen once. The sequencing used normal lung tissue next to the tumor, collected at surgery. Source of these receptors: a female donor with early-stage non-small cell lung cancer.

This clonotype is medium-sized in the sample. A library made for alpha chains picked up this beta chain off target, so its size means little. This chain connects TRBV10-3 to TRBJ1-3, with 9 positions matching TRBD1. V lost 8 bases and J lost 7; bases outside the gene matches: 9. CDR1 and CDR2 (germline): ENHRY, SYGVKD. The CDR3 is 14 residues long. The DNA of the CDR3 is TGTGCCATCGGACAGGGGTCCGAAGGGAACACCATATATTTT. This gives the protein CAIGQGSEGNTIYF.

This clonotype was counted ten times or more. Being off target in a library aimed at alpha chains, this beta chain has a size of little meaning. The chain uses TRBV11-2 and TRBJ2-4; 8 nucleotides line up with TRBD2. Germline V gene data show CDR1 as SGHAT and CDR2 as FQNNGV. This CDR3 is 15 amino acids long. V shed 1 base, J shed 8 bases, and the junction held 7 bases outside the gene matches. In nucleotides, the CDR3 is TGTGCCAGCAGCTTAGGACCAAAAGCGGGGGACATTCAGTACTTC. This codes for CASSLGPKAGDIQYF. The full variable domain, completed using reference TRBV11-2 and TRBJ2-4, is EAGVAQSPRYKIIEKRQSVAFWCNPISGHATLYWYQQILGQGPKLLIQFQNNGVVDDSQLPKDRFSAERLKGVDSTLKIQPAKLEDSAVYLCASSLGPKAGDIQYFGAGTRLSVL.

This clonotype was seen once. This beta chain is an unintended read in a library built for alpha chains; its size means little. The chain employs TRBV20-1 and TRBJ2-7; 7 nucleotides agree with TRBD1. This CDR3 is built from 14 residues. From germline, CDR1 is DFQATT and CDR2 SNEGSKA (reference sequence). V dropped 3 bases and J dropped 6; count of bases not matched to a gene: 11. CDR3 bases: TGCAGTGCTAGCCCGGGGACAGTCCGTCGCGAGCAGTACTTC. Encoded protein: CSASPGTVRREQYF.

Of note for this clonotype: The library was built for alpha chains, so this beta chain is an off-target read and its size means little. V is TRBV7-9 and J is TRBJ2-5; no definite D call. Germline V CDR1 and CDR2: SEHNR, FQNEAQ (reference sequence). The CDR3 loop spans 12 amino acids. With 2 bases removed from V and 5 bases from J, the gap between germline ends came to 6 bases. This chain's CDR3 is CASSLLSETQYF. For the CDR3, the DNA is TGTGCCAGCAGCTTACTGTCGGAGACCCAGTACTTC.

This clonotype came up a few times. As an off-target read in a library built for alpha chains, this beta chain has a frequency of little significance. V gene TRBV20-1 combines with J gene TRBJ2-5; D uncertain. Trimming left V 1 base short and J 1 base short, with 7 bases between. CDR3 length: 13 residues. Germline V CDR1 and CDR2: DFQATT, SNEGSKA (reference sequence). Written as DNA, the CDR3 is TGCAGTGCTAGAGCCCCCCCCCAAGAGACCCAGTACTTC. Its translation is CSARAPPQETQYF.

By sample share, this clonotype is medium-sized. This beta chain is an unintended read in a library built for alpha chains; its size means little. The rearrangement joins TRBV5-1 to TRBJ1-4, with D tentatively TRBD1 (6 bases). Germline V gene data show CDR1 as SGHRS and CDR2 as YFSETQ. The V end lost 3 bases, the J end lost 0 bases, and 9 bases lay between the germline ends. The CDR3 runs 15 residues. CDR3 DNA sequence: TGCGCCAGCAGCTCGACAGGATCAACTAATGAAAAACTGTTTTTT. This translates into CASSSTGSTNEKLFF. Together with reference TRBV5-1 and TRBJ1-4, the CDR3 gives the full variable domain: KAGVTQTPRYLIKTRGQQVTLSCSPISGHRSVSWYQQTPGQGLQFLFEYFSETQRNKGNFPGRFSGRQFSNSRSEMNVSTLELGDSALYLCASSSTGSTNEKLFFGSGTQLSVL.

This clonotype has ten or more counts. Found in a library prepared for alpha chains, this beta chain is an off-target read, and its abundance has little meaning. This chain connects TRBV20-1 to TRBJ2-7; a weak D match, TRBD2 (5 bases). The germline V gene has CDR1 DFQATT and CDR2 SNEGSKA (reference sequence). The V and J ends lost 6 bases and 5 bases respectively, with 29 bases between them. There are 17 residues in the CDR3. The CDR3 reads CSAASGSGIGSRNEQYF. The CDR3, as DNA: TGCAGTGCCGCATCAGGATCCGGAATTGGGAGTCGAAACGAGCAGTACTTC.

In the case of this clonotype: The library was prepared for alpha chains; this beta chain is a stray read, so its frequency means little. The V and J genes are TRBV3-1 and TRBJ2-5; no definite D call. Looked up from germline, CDR1 is LGHDT and CDR2 is YNNKEL (reference sequence). The CDR3 sequence is 14 residues long. The germline V and J ends were trimmed by 1 base and 2 bases, with 8 bases remaining between them. CDR3 loop: CASSQGHAQETQYF. For the CDR3, the DNA is TGTGCCAGCAGCCAAGGGCACGCGCAAGAGACCCAGTACTTC.